The present TCR beta chain was sequenced within a study of control samples from healthy donors and cancer patients. Germline values: CDR1 SNHLY, CDR2 FYNNEI. This CDR3 spans 14 amino acids. With 1 base clipped from V and 7 bases from J, the junction kept 1 base outside the gene matches. Profiled with immunoSEQ multiplex PCR; TCRdb holds only in-frame clones, not every one. The sample holds some 160,000 clones, about nine tenths seen once. This TCR was sampled from a man younger than 40 in good health. Sequencing input: blood. This chain links TRBV2 with TRBJ1-6; 7 nucleotides line up with TRBD1. CDR3 in DNA: TGTGCCAGCAGTGAAGGCAGGGGGAATTCACCCCTCCACTTT. Amino acids: CASSEGRGNSPLHF.